These T cell receptor beta chains were read from a single sample in a study of blood T cell repertoires in COVID-19. Measured with immunoSEQ multiplex PCR; TCRdb has only the in-frame clones, and not every one. The sample yields 250,000 to 300,000 clones, 75% to 85% seen once. Sample: peripheral blood. The source of these receptors is a man aged 45-65 years with active or convalescent COVID-19. CDR3s include the opening cysteine and the closing phenylalanine or tryptophan. The D gene is left open where the match is weak. Not every row has a clone size; where given, it reads once, few, many or a size class.

d_gene,abundance,v_gene,j_gene,CDR3aa,CDR3nt
TRBD1,NA,TRBV6-5,TRBJ1-4,CASSPWGQANEKLFF,TGTGCCAGCAGTCCCTGGGGACAGGCTAATGAAAAACTGTTTTTT
NA,NA,TRBV30,TRBJ1-1,CAWSQPGFRNTEAFF,TGTGCCTGGAGTCAGCCAGGATTCCGGAACACTGAAGCTTTCTTT
NA,NA,TRBV3-1/TRBV3-2,TRBJ2-3,CASSRLVRGQRGDTQYF,TGTGCCAGCAGCCGCCTTGTGCGGGGGCAACGGGGAGATACGCAGTATTTT
TRBD2,NA,TRBV20-1,TRBJ2-4,CSASWPGGRAKNIQYF,TGCAGTGCTAGTTGGCCTGGCGGGAGGGCCAAAAACATTCAGTACTTC
TRBD1,NA,TRBV24-1,TRBJ1-2,CATSDPGTEYGYTF,TGTGCCACCAGTGATCCCGGGACAGAGTATGGCTACACCTTC
NA,NA,TRBV6-4,TRBJ2-2,CASRPTGVHGELFF,TGTGCCAGCAGGCCGACAGGTGTGCACGGGGAGCTGTTTTTT
TRBD2,NA,TRBV11-2,TRBJ2-1,CASSLSGLGNNEQFF,TGTGCCAGCAGCTTATCCGGACTAGGGAACAATGAGCAGTTCTTC
NA,NA,TRBV30,TRBJ2-3,CAWSVSRGSTDTQYF,TGTGCCTGGAGTGTGAGCAGGGGTAGCACAGATACGCAGTATTTT
TRBD1,NA,TRBV7-7,TRBJ1-1,CASSPWGQGEWDTEAFF,TGTGCCAGCAGCCCTTGGGGACAGGGGGAATGGGACACTGAAGCTTTCTTT
TRBD2,NA,TRBV18,TRBJ2-1,CASSPPMTSGSREQFF,TGTGCCAGCTCACCACCTATGACTAGCGGGAGTCGTGAGCAGTTCTTC
TRBD2,NA,TRBV4-1,TRBJ2-6,CASQPARLAGATGANVLTF,TGCGCCTCCCAACCTGCCCGGCTAGCGGGAGCCACTGGGGCCAACGTCCTGACTTTC
NA,NA,TRBV5-1,TRBJ2-5,CASSLGGSPRTETQYF,TGCGCCAGCAGCTTGGGGGGCAGCCCGAGGACGGAGACCCAGTACTTC
TRBD2,once,TRBV20-1,TRBJ2-1,CSASGASGSPLGDEQFF,TGCAGTGCTAGTGGGGCTAGCGGGAGCCCACTGGGTGATGAGCAGTTCTTC
TRBD2,few,TRBV9,TRBJ2-1,CASGGDFLPYNEQFF,TGTGCCAGCGGGGGGGACTTTCTCCCCTACAATGAGCAGTTCTTC
NA,NA,TRBV6-5,TRBJ1-1,CASSFARNTEAFF,TGTGCCAGCAGTTTCGCCAGGAACACTGAAGCTTTCTTT
NA,NA,TRBV27,TRBJ2-1,CASRSGGAYNEQFF,TGTGCCAGCAGATCGGGGGGCGCCTACAATGAGCAGTTCTTC
NA,once,TRBV7-2,TRBJ2-5,CASSFSRQETQYF,TGTGCCAGCAGCTTCTCGCGGCAAGAGACCCAGTACTTC
NA,NA,TRBV5-5,TRBJ1-2,CASSPQGANYGYTF,TGTGCCAGCAGCCCGCAGGGTGCTAACTATGGCTACACCTTC
TRBD2,NA,TRBV28,TRBJ2-3,CASSGLTPGLAGGSTDTQYF,TGTGCCAGCAGTGGACTGACACCGGGACTAGCGGGAGGGAGCACAGATACGCAGTATTTT
NA,NA,TRBV3-1/TRBV3-2,TRBJ2-3,CASSVRGTDTQYF,TGTGCCAGCAGCGTAAGAGGGACAGATACGCAGTATTTT
NA,NA,TRBV7-2,TRBJ2-1,CASSPASRGQFF,TGTGCCAGCAGCCCAGCTAGCCGCGGGCAGTTCTTC
NA,NA,TRBV21-1,TRBJ1-2,CASSKGGDVYGYTF,TGTGCCAGCAGCAAAGGCGGAGATGTCTATGGCTACACCTTC
TRBD2,NA,TRBV5-4,TRBJ2-1,CASSWVGLAGSYNEQFF,TGTGCCAGCAGCTGGGTGGGACTAGCGGGCTCCTACAATGAGCAGTTCTTC
NA,NA,TRBV7-3,TRBJ2-3,CASSQARRTDTQYF,TGTGCCAGCAGCCAAGCTAGGAGGACAGATACGCAGTATTTT
TRBD2,NA,TRBV6-6,TRBJ2-1,CASSRLAGGLYNEQFF,TGTGCCAGCAGTAGACTAGCGGGAGGGCTCTACAATGAGCAGTTCTTC
NA,NA,TRBV2,TRBJ1-4,CASSEYAGEEKLFF,TGTGCCAGCAGTGAATATGCGGGGGAGGAAAAACTGTTTTTT
NA,NA,TRBV9,TRBJ2-4,CASSPGEGPGKNIQYF,TGTGCCAGCAGTCCGGGAGAGGGTCCAGGCAAAAACATTCAGTACTTC
TRBD1,NA,TRBV24-1,TRBJ2-1,CATSERTGGNEQFF,TGTGCCACCAGTGAACGGACAGGGGGCAATGAGCAGTTCTTC
TRBD1,NA,TRBV5-6,TRBJ2-7,CASSIYRGTTYEQYF,TGTGCCAGCAGCATATACAGGGGCACCACCTACGAGCAGTACTTC
NA,NA,TRBV19,TRBJ1-1,CASSVYLNTEAFF,TGTGCCAGTTCGGTTTACTTGAACACTGAAGCTTTCTTT
NA,NA,TRBV19,TRBJ2-7,CASSIDLGLLRHEQYF,TGTGCCAGTAGTATAGATCTAGGACTACTACGACACGAGCAGTACTTC
NA,NA,TRBV7-3,TRBJ2-5,CASSLTWGEAQYF,TGTGCCAGCAGCTTAACTTGGGGCGAGGCCCAGTACTTC
NA,NA,TRBV24-1,TRBJ1-1,CATSDSQREIEEDTEAFF,TGTGCCACCAGTGACTCTCAAAGGGAGATTGAGGAGGACACTGAAGCTTTCTTT
NA,NA,TRBV12-3/TRBV12-4,TRBJ1-1,CASSLGGGAFF,TGTGCCAGCAGTTTAGGGGGGGGAGCTTTCTTT
NA,few,TRBV19,TRBJ1-2,CASSTWGGYGYTF,TGTGCCAGTAGTACCTGGGGGGGCTATGGCTACACCTTC
NA,NA,TRBV15,TRBJ1-1,CATSLGGTASLAFF,TGTGCCACCAGCTTAGGAGGGACGGCTTCTCTAGCTTTCTTT
NA,NA,TRBV9,TRBJ2-7,CASSVGRQVRDEQYF,TGTGCCAGCAGCGTGGGGAGACAGGTGAGGGACGAGCAGTACTTC
NA,NA,TRBV28,TRBJ2-7,CASGLRGGSYEQYF,TGTGCCTCCGGATTGAGAGGGGGTTCGTACGAGCAGTACTTC
TRBD1,few,TRBV18,TRBJ1-1,CASSPLGTGVTEAFF,TGTGCCAGCTCACCACTGGGGACAGGGGTAACTGAAGCTTTCTTT